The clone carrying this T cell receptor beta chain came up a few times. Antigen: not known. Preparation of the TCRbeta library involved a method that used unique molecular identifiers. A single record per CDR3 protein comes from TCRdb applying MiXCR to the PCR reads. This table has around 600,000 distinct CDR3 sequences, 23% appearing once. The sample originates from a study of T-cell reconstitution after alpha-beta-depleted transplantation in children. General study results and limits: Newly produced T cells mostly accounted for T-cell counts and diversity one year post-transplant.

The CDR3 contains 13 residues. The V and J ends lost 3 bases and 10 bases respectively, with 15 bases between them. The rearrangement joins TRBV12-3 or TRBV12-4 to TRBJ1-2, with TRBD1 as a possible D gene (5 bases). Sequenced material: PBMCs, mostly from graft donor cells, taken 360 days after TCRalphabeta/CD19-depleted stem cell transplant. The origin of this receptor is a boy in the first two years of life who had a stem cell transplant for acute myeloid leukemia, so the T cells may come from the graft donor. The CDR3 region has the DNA TGTGCCAGCAGTTTCTCCAGGGTAAATTACTACACCTTC. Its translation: CASSFSRVNYYTF.